This T cell receptor (beta chain) is from a study of blood T cell repertoires in COVID-19. As for the study in general: Samples of COVID-19 (acute and convalescent) were obtained from the United States, Italy and Spain. From T cells, B-cell-depleted T cells, or PBMCs came the material, which was cDNA or gDNA.

Original processing methods: How many nucleated cells were present was estimated from reference gene primer amplification. Assay used: immunoSEQ multiplex PCR; TCRdb lists only in-frame clones, some missing. Clone size and V and J calls were adopted from that table, with D and trimming inferred from the DNA. The table lists more than 200,000 clones, 70% to 90% of them singletons. The source of this sequence is a man older than 75 with acute or convalescent COVID-19. The sequenced sample was peripheral blood.

CDR3 sequence reads: CASSSGQGLTGANVLTF. The CDR3 nucleotides read TGTGCCAGCAGTTCTGGACAGGGTCTAACTGGGGCCAACGTCCTGACTTTC. This chain joins TRBV27 and TRBJ2-6; 8 bases agree with TRBD1. Looked up from germline, CDR1 is MNHEY and CDR2 is SMNVEV (reference sequence). This CDR3 has 17 residues. V trimming: 4 bases; J trimming: 2 bases; junction bases outside the gene matches: 7.